The 32 T cell receptor beta chains reported below all come from one sample, sequenced in a study of graft-versus-host responses after intestinal transplantation. Tissue from the graft was processed to free its intraepithelial and lamina propria lymphocytes. Here immunoSEQ multiplex PCR was the method, and the copy in TCRdb shows in-frame clones only, minus some. The sample records around 15,000 clones, more than 80% being singletons. The sequencing used ileum tissue, collected roughly 98 days after intestinal transplant. The receptors here all came from a human patient who received an intestinal transplant, so some T cells may come from the graft donor.

The gene calls are TRBV5-4 and TRBJ2-1; 9 positions agree with TRBD2. Germline loops: CDR1 SGHNT, CDR2 YYREEE (reference sequence). J was trimmed by 5 bases and V by 4 bases; bases with no gene match: 7. This CDR3 is 15 amino acids long. CDR3 DNA: TGTGCCAGCAGCCACGGGACTAGCCGACACAATGAGCAGTTCTTC. Translation: CASSHGTSRHNEQFF.

The chain has TRBV4-1 and TRBJ2-7; D ambiguous. The length of the CDR3 is 13 residues. From germline, CDR1 is MGHRA and CDR2 YSYEKL. V gave up 0 bases and J gave up 3 bases, with 6 bases separating them. The CDR3 DNA is TGCGCCAGCAGCCAAGATTATTACTACGAGCAGTACTTC. Its translation is CASSQDYYYEQYF.

This chain uses TRBV21-1 with TRBJ2-1; the listed D gene, TRBD2, was not tested against the DNA. TRBV21-1 counts as a pseudogene. The CDR3 runs 17 residues. The CDR3 here is CASRAYLATPSDNEQFF. In DNA, the CDR3 is TGTGCCAGCAGAGCGTATCTAGCTACACCATCCGACAATGAGCAGTTCTTC.

This clone was recorded only once. The chain employs TRBV4-1 and TRBJ2-2, with D possibly TRBD1 on 5 matching bases. The CDR3 length is 14 residues. V lost 5 bases and J lost 5, with 12 bases in between. Germline assignment: CDR1 MGHRA and CDR2 YSYEKL. The CDR3 nucleotides are TGCGCCAGCAGCACTCGGACAATGACCGGGGAGCTGTTTTTT. This codes for CASSTRTMTGELFF.

The CDR3 DNA reads TGTGCCAGCAGCCCGGGACAGGCGAATTCACCCCTCCACTTT. Protein product: CASSPGQANSPLHF. The rearrangement uses TRBV4-2 and TRBJ1-6; 8 nucleotides agree with TRBD1. CDR1 and CDR2 from the germline V gene are LGHNA and YNFKEQ. J was trimmed by 7 bases and V by 4 bases; bases with no gene match: 3. The CDR3 spans 14 residues.

The gene calls are TRBV5-1 and TRBJ1-1, with D perhaps matching TRBD1 (5 bases). The V and J ends lost 5 bases and 1 base respectively, with 12 bases between them. The CDR3 contains 14 residues. In germline, CDR1 is SGHRS, CDR2 YFSETQ. The CDR3 is CASSKGPQNTEAFF. In DNA, the CDR3 is TGCGCCAGCAGTAAGGGACCCCAGAACACTGAAGCTTTCTTT.

The chain links TRBV6-6 to TRBJ2-7, with 8 bases aligning to TRBD1. CDR1 is MNHNY and CDR2 is SVGAGI in the germline V gene (reference sequence). J gave up 3 bases and V 1 base, and 5 bases lay outside the gene matches. This CDR3 region has 15 residues. CDR3 region: CASSYWATGDYEQYF. DNA for the CDR3: TGTGCCAGCAGTTACTGGGCGACAGGGGACTACGAGCAGTACTTC.

The chain links TRBV12-5 to TRBJ2-1; 9 bases align to TRBD2. The CDR3 loop spans 15 amino acids. V was clipped by 0 bases and J by 6 bases; unmatched bases: 3. Germline V gene data show CDR1 as LGHNT and CDR2 as FRNRAP. The CDR3: CASGLVLAGVNEQFF. CDR3 DNA: TGTGCTAGTGGTTTGGTATTAGCGGGAGTCAATGAGCAGTTCTTC.

DNA of the CDR3: TGTGCCAGCAACTCAAGGGGACTGCCCCAGCATTTT. The encoded protein is CASNSRGLPQHF. The chain is built from TRBV28 and TRBJ1-5, with D possibly being TRBD1 (5 bases). CDR3 length: 12 amino acids. CDR1 MDHEN and CDR2 SYDVKM come from the germline V gene. V lost 7 bases to trimming and J lost 9 bases, with 13 bases between them. Together with reference TRBV28 and TRBJ1-5, the CDR3 gives the full variable domain: DVKVTQSSRYLVKRTGEKVFLECVQDMDHENMFWYRQDPGLGLRLIYFSYDVKMKEKGDIPEGYSVSREKKERFSLILESASTNQTSMYLCASNSRGLPQHFGDGTRLSIL.

This sequence joins TRBV7-2 and TRBJ2-5; D tentatively fits TRBD1 or TRBD2 (6 bases each). Germline lookup yields CDR1 SGHTA and CDR2 FQGNSA. The CDR3 is 14 residues long. V was shortened by 1 base and J by 4 bases, with 10 bases between the two germline ends. The CDR3 DNA follows: TGTGCCAGCAGCTTAGTCCGGGGGCTAGAGACCCAGTACTTC. Its translation: CASSLVRGLETQYF.

The CDR3 here is CASSQGSGPGYEQYF. The CDR3 nucleotides are TGCGCCAGCAGCCAAGGCTCTGGTCCCGGGTACGAGCAGTACTTC. The V and J genes are TRBV4-1 and TRBJ2-7; no reliable D call. Trimming stripped 1 base from V and 4 bases from J, with 14 bases between. The CDR3 contains 15 residues. Germline V gene sequence: CDR1 MGHRA, CDR2 YSYEKL.

V is TRBV4-2 and J is TRBJ1-4, with D maybe TRBD1 (5 bases). Deletions cut 5 bases from V and 7 bases from J, with 17 bases between. Germline V gene data show CDR1 as LGHNA and CDR2 as YNFKEQ. The CDR3 runs to 15 residues. DNA of the CDR3: TGTGCCAGCAGCTTGGAGGGGCCCGTCTCTGAAAAACTGTTTTTT. Amino acids: CASSLEGPVSEKLFF.

The rearrangement links TRBV10-1 to TRBJ2-3, with 7 bases lining up with TRBD1. The trim removed 3 bases at V and 1 base at J, leaving 4 bases unmatched. The germline V gene encodes CDR1 WNHNN and CDR2 SYGVQD (reference sequence). The length of the CDR3 is 15 residues. The CDR3 loop reads CASSETGTGTDTQYF. CDR3 coding DNA: TGCGCCAGCAGTGAAACAGGGACAGGCACAGATACGCAGTATTTT.

V is TRBV19 and J is TRBJ1-5; D not resolved. This CDR3 has 18 amino acids. Germline V lookup: CDR1 LNHDA, CDR2 SQIVND (reference sequence). The V end was cut by 0 bases, the J end by 5 bases, with 20 bases between. CDR3 sequence reads: CASSIDPERPLEDQPQHF. The CDR3 DNA reads as TGTGCCAGTAGTATAGACCCCGAGCGTCCCCTCGAGGATCAGCCCCAGCATTTT.

This chain connects TRBV28 to TRBJ1-2; the D is unclear. The germline CDR1 and CDR2 sequences are MDHEN and SYDVKM. CDR3 length equals 14 residues. V was shortened by 3 bases and J by 2 bases, with 10 bases between the two germline ends. The CDR3: CASSLSVLNYGYTF. CDR3 nucleotide sequence: TGTGCCAGCAGTTTGAGTGTCCTGAACTATGGCTACACCTTC.

The chain joins TRBV6-5 to TRBJ2-1; 9 bases fit TRBD1. The junction had 7 bases not matched to a gene; V was cut back by 5 bases and J by 8 bases. From germline, CDR1 is MNHEY and CDR2 SVGAGI. This CDR3 is 14 amino acids long. The chain's CDR3 is CASSPRQGGHEQFF. CDR3 nucleotide sequence: TGTGCCAGCAGTCCCAGACAGGGGGGGCATGAGCAGTTCTTC.

The chain uses TRBV5-4 and TRBJ2-2, with 10 bases identical to TRBD1. Germline V gene sequence: CDR1 SGHNT, CDR2 YYREEE (reference sequence). CDR3 length: 17 amino acids. The V gene end was trimmed by 0 bases and the J gene end by 1 base; junction bases not matched to a gene: 3. CDR3 protein: CASSLGTGGQNTGELFF. The CDR3 bases are TGTGCCAGCAGCTTGGGGACAGGGGGACAGAACACCGGGGAGCTGTTTTTT. The full variable domain, its missing parts supplied by reference TRBV5-4 and TRBJ2-2, is ETGVTQSPTHLIKTRGQQVTLRCSSQSGHNTVSWYQQALGQGPQFIFQYYREEENGRGNFPPRFSGLQFPNYSSELNVNALELDDSALYLCASSLGTGGQNTGELFFGEGSRLTVL.

J is TRBJ2-1 and V is TRBV27; D remains unclear. Trimming removed 5 bases at V and 3 bases at J, with 8 bases between. This CDR3 comprises 13 residues. The V gene's germline CDR1 is MNHEY and CDR2 SMNVEV (reference sequence). DNA for the CDR3: TGTGCCAGCAGTGAGACTTACTACAATGAGCAGTTCTTC. Its protein is CASSETYYNEQFF.

The chain carries TRBV5-1 and TRBJ2-7; D gene ambiguous. V was pared by 8 bases and J by 3 bases, with 21 bases between. Germline lookup yields CDR1 SGHRS and CDR2 YFSETQ. The CDR3 loop spans 15 amino acids. CDR3 sequence (DNA): TGCGCCAGGGCAGTTAGGCCCGTAATAAGCTACGAGCAGTACTTC. Protein: CARAVRPVISYEQYF. The full variable domain, with the rest looked up from reference TRBV5-1 and TRBJ2-7, is KAGVTQTPRYLIKTRGQQVTLSCSPISGHRSVSWYQQTPGQGLQFLFEYFSETQRNKGNFPGRFSGRQFSNSRSEMNVSTLELGDSALYLCARAVRPVISYEQYFGPGTRLTVT.

This sequence joins TRBV7-9 and TRBJ2-1; 7 nucleotides align to TRBD2. The V segment lost 2 bases and the J segment 4 bases; nucleotides outside the gene matches: 5. CDR3 length: 15 amino acids. CDR1 is SEHNR, CDR2 FQNEAQ, per germline (reference sequence). CDR3: CASSLMGGSYNEQFF. The CDR3 region has the DNA TGTGCCAGCAGCTTAATGGGGGGGTCTTACAATGAGCAGTTCTTC.

This chain joins TRBV5-1 and TRBJ2-2; TRBD1 matches at 12 bases. The CDR3 consists of 20 residues. Germline CDR1 reads SGHRS; CDR2 reads YFSETQ. The trim removed 7 bases at V and 0 bases at J, leaving 16 bases unmatched. As DNA, the CDR3 is TGCGCCAGCCACCACCAAATCCGGGACAGGGGGCTTTCGAACACCGGGGAGCTGTTTTTT. Translated, it gives CASHHQIRDRGLSNTGELFF.

V and J are TRBV18 and TRBJ1-2; D might be TRBD1 (6 bases). Germline values: CDR1 KGHSH, CDR2 LQKENI. V lost 1 base and J lost 3, with 6 bases in between. The CDR3 has 13 amino acids. The CDR3 protein is CASSPQGDYGYTF. The CDR3 DNA reads TGTGCCAGCTCACCACAGGGGGACTATGGCTACACCTTC. The full variable domain, in which reference TRBV18 and TRBJ1-2 provide the parts outside the CDR3, is NAGVMQNPRHLVRRRGQEARLRCSPMKGHSHVYWYRQLPEEGLKFMVYLQKENIIDESGMPKERFSAEFPKEGPSILRIQQVVRGDSAAYFCASSPQGDYGYTFGSGTRLTVV.

The DNA for the CDR3 is TGCGCCAGCAGCCCCCACAGGGATGGTGAAGCTTTCTTT. This encodes CASSPHRDGEAFF. The chain links TRBV5-1 to TRBJ1-1, with TRBD1 as a possible D gene (6 bases). Germline CDR1 and CDR2: SGHRS and YFSETQ. Trimming took off 4 bases at V and 7 bases at J, with 14 bases between the two ends. The CDR3 runs to 13 residues.

The chain has TRBV4-1 and TRBJ2-7; 10 nucleotides align to TRBD2. Germline V gene lookup returns CDR1 MGHRA and CDR2 YSYEKL. This CDR3 has 14 amino acids. V lost 4 bases to trimming and J lost 4 bases; unmatched junction nucleotides: 4. CDR3 DNA sequence: TGCGCCAGCAGCCGAGCGGGAGGGTCGTACGAGCAGTACTTC. Its protein is CASSRAGGSYEQYF.

The gene calls are TRBV9 and TRBJ2-1; 7 bases map to TRBD2. CDR1 is SGDLS and CDR2 is YYNGEE in the germline V gene. V lost 0 bases to trimming and J lost 0 bases; unmatched junction nucleotides: 9. This CDR3 contains 18 residues. The chain's CDR3 is CASSVGVRRDYSYNEQFF. The DNA for the CDR3 is TGTGCCAGCAGCGTAGGTGTGAGGAGGGACTACTCCTACAATGAGCAGTTCTTC.

Notes on this clone: The sample holds other DNA sequences that translate to the same CDR3. V gene TRBV19 combines with J gene TRBJ1-5; D may be TRBD1 (6 bases). CDR3 length equals 14 residues. V was trimmed by 6 bases and J by 6 bases, leaving 15 bases between them. The germline V gene encodes CDR1 LNHDA and CDR2 SQIVND (reference sequence). CDR3 in amino acids: CASSPTWGPQPQHF. CDR3 DNA sequence: TGTGCCAGTAGCCCAACCTGGGGGCCTCAGCCCCAGCATTTT.

The chain couples TRBV6-4 to TRBJ2-7, with a possible D match to TRBD2 (6 bases). Germline CDR1 MRHNA, CDR2 SNTAGT. This CDR3 contains 15 residues. The germline V and J ends were trimmed by 2 bases and 2 bases, with 13 bases remaining between them. CDR3 nucleotide sequence: TGTGCCAGCAGTGACGTCGAGGGACTTGCCTACGAGCAGTACTTC. It specifies CASSDVEGLAYEQYF.

The CDR3, as DNA: TGTGCCAGCAGCTTCGACGGTAACTATGGCTACACCTTC. The encoded protein is CASSFDGNYGYTF. The chain combines TRBV7-6 with TRBJ1-2; D gene ambiguous. The V and J ends lost 3 bases and 1 base respectively, with 6 bases between them. CDR1 is SGHVS, CDR2 FNYEAQ, per germline. The CDR3 consists of 13 residues.

As concerns this clone: The CDR3 does not close with the conserved phenylalanine or tryptophan, likely indicating a read error. The rearrangement links TRBV7-4 to TRBJ1-1; D gene unclear. CDR1 SGHVT and CDR2 SQSDAQ come from the germline V gene. There are 11 residues in the CDR3. Deletions cut 2 bases from V and 8 bases from J, with 6 bases between. CDR3 protein: CASSLKQEAFL. CDR3 in DNA: TGTGCCAGCAGCTTAAAACAAGAAGCTTTCCTT.

V is TRBV6-5 and J is TRBJ2-7; D not certain. Germline loops: CDR1 MNHEY, CDR2 SVGAGI. The CDR3 runs 14 residues. V shed 0 bases and J shed 0 bases, with 6 bases lying between them. The CDR3 protein is CASSYSPASYEQYF. The DNA of the CDR3 is TGTGCCAGCAGTTACTCGCCCGCCTCCTACGAGCAGTACTTC.

The V and J genes are TRBV4-1 and TRBJ1-5; no definite D call. V shed 3 bases and J shed 0 bases, with 15 bases lying between them. The CDR3 runs to 17 residues. CDR1 is MGHRA, CDR2 YSYEKL, per germline. This CDR3 reads CASSQVGRTVSNQPQHF. CDR3 in DNA: TGCGCCAGCAGCCAGGTGGGAAGGACGGTTAGCAATCAGCCCCAGCATTTT.

This chain links TRBV29-1 with TRBJ1-2, with 8 bases aligning to TRBD1. Germline assignment: CDR1 SQVTM and CDR2 ANQGSEA. Germline trimming cut 4 bases from V and 5 bases from J; bases unmatched to any gene: 6. The CDR3 covers 13 residues. CDR3 loop: CSVGQGQGYGYTF. The CDR3 bases are TGCAGCGTTGGACAAGGACAGGGTTATGGCTACACCTTC.